This T cell receptor (beta chain) was profiled in a study of CXCR3-negative and CXCR3-positive naive CD8 T cells. Via 5' RACE with UMI labels, TRB cDNA libraries were prepared. Reanalyzing the 5' RACE reads, TCRdb keeps one entry per CDR3 protein, without DNA. The sample includes about 130,000 distinct CDR3 sequences. Sorts performed in triplicate captured 300,000 to 350,000 cells each from every CD8+ T cell subset. Germline V gene lookup returns CDR1 SQVTM and CDR2 ANQGSEA. The CDR3 is 15 amino acids. The sequenced sample was naive CXCR3- CD8+ T cells from blood. The subset here: CD45RO-CCR7+CD27+CD95- naive CD8+ T cells lacking CXCR3 (TNR3-). This rearrangement joins TRBV29-1 to TRBJ2-5; TCRdb names TRBD2, which stays unverified in the absence of DNA. This clonotype was sampled from a human donor in good health. Some clones in this sample may be carry-over from other donors' samples. CDR3 in amino acids: CSVEDESGVEGTQYF.